Listed here are 26 T cell receptor beta chains from one sample, sequenced in a study of blood T cell repertoires in COVID-19. Assay used: immunoSEQ multiplex PCR; TCRdb lists only in-frame clones, some missing. Among fewer than 200,000 clones listed, around 83% were seen once. The sequenced sample consisted of peripheral blood. These receptor sequences come from a woman aged 55-69 years with COVID-19, enrolled during active disease.

The count of this clone is one. The chain is built from TRBV29-1 and TRBJ1-1; TRBD1 matches 7 bases. The germline gives CDR1 SQVTM, CDR2 ANQGSEA. The CDR3 spans 13 residues. DNA of the CDR3: TGCAGTCACTCCCAACAGGGGCACACTGAAGCTTTCTTT. It yields the protein CSHSQQGHTEAFF.

This clone occurred once. V and J are TRBV10-3 and TRBJ1-2; possibly TRBD1 for D (5 bases). Germline loops: CDR1 ENHRY, CDR2 SYGVKD. CDR3 length: 15 residues. The V gene lost 0 bases and the J gene lost 6 bases, with 14 bases spanning the gap. This CDR3 is CAISESFRGGNGYTF. As DNA, the CDR3 is TGTGCCATCAGTGAGTCTTTCCGGGGGGGAAATGGCTACACCTTC.

The chain combines TRBV12-5 with TRBJ2-5, with D perhaps TRBD1 (5 bases). The CDR3 covers 13 residues. V was shortened by 5 bases and J by 4 bases, with 11 bases between the two germline ends. The germline V gene has CDR1 LGHNT and CDR2 FRNRAP. This CDR3 is CASGRVQVETQYF. The CDR3, as DNA: TGTGCTAGTGGTCGGGTACAGGTAGAGACCCAGTACTTC.

On this clone itself: At one of its ends the junction is not consistent with the germline gene, which may arise from a read error. This chain connects TRBV19 to TRBJ2-1, with D possibly matching TRBD1 (6 bases). This CDR3 has 13 amino acids. Germline V CDR1 and CDR2: LNHDA, SQIVND (reference sequence). CDR3 nucleotide sequence: TGTGCCAGCAGTAACGACAGGAACAATGAGCAGTTCTTC. Translating gives CASSNDRNNEQFF.

The rearrangement uses TRBV9 and TRBJ1-3; D not certain. Trimming took off 4 bases at V and 3 bases at J, with 23 bases between the two ends. The germline gives CDR1 SGDLS, CDR2 YYNGEE. The CDR3 spans 18 residues. CDR3 amino acids: CASSPHTPSGFRGNTIYF. The CDR3 nucleotides read TGTGCCAGCAGCCCCCATACCCCTTCAGGTTTTCGTGGAAACACCATATATTTT.

The CDR3 DNA sequence: TGTGCCAGCAGTAACGGCCTCAGGAACTATGGCTACACCTTC. Amino acids: CASSNGLRNYGYTF. The chain uses TRBV6-5 and TRBJ1-2, with unresolved D. The CDR3 contains 14 residues. V was pared by 5 bases and J by 2 bases, with 12 bases between. CDR1 is MNHEY, CDR2 SVGAGI, per germline.

This rearrangement joins TRBV11-1 to TRBJ1-3; 8 positions match TRBD1. The CDR3 is 14 residues long. Germline CDR1 reads SGHAT; CDR2 reads FQDESV (reference sequence). V shed 5 bases, J shed 2 bases, and the junction held 2 bases outside the gene matches. The CDR3 reads CASSRDRTGNTIYF. Written as DNA, the CDR3 is TGTGCCAGCAGCCGGGACAGGACTGGAAACACCATATATTTT.

The chain uses TRBV19 and TRBJ1-5, with 8 positions matching TRBD1. This CDR3 region has 16 residues. Germline-derived CDR1 and CDR2 are LNHDA and SQIVND (reference sequence). Losses at the gene ends were 1 base for V and 4 bases for J; bases not matched to a gene: 6. CDR3 protein: CASSIVAGTGNQPQHF. In DNA form, the CDR3 reads TGTGCCAGTAGTATAGTGGCGGGGACAGGAAATCAGCCCCAGCATTTT.

The table lists this clone with a count of one. The J gene is TRBJ1-4, the V gene TRBV30; the D is unclear. The CDR3 loop spans 13 amino acids. V lost 1 base and J lost 2, with 5 bases in between. From germline, CDR1 is GTSNPN and CDR2 SVGIG (reference sequence). CDR3 amino acids: CAWSGGTNEKLFF. In DNA, the CDR3 is TGTGCCTGGAGTGGAGGGACTAATGAAAAACTGTTTTTT. The complete variable domain, with remaining parts taken from reference TRBV30 and TRBJ1-4, reads SQTIHQWPATLVQPVGSPLSLECTVEGTSNPNLYWYRQAAGRGLQLLFYSVGIGQISSEVPQNLSASRPQDRQFILSSKKLLLSDSGFYLCAWSGGTNEKLFFGSGTQLSVL.

The rearrangement joins TRBV6-4 to TRBJ2-2; D unresolved. Trimming removed 3 bases at V and 2 bases at J, with 7 bases between. The CDR3 runs 14 residues. Looked up from germline, CDR1 is MRHNA and CDR2 is SNTAGT. CDR3 bases: TGTGCCAGCAGTGAAGCGCCCAACACCGGGGAGCTGTTTTTT. Protein product: CASSEAPNTGELFF.

The chain joins TRBV10-1 to TRBJ2-7; 7 bases fit TRBD1. The CDR3 sequence is 14 residues long. CDR1 and CDR2 from the germline V gene are WNHNN and SYGVQD (reference sequence). V was clipped by 6 bases and J by 3 bases; unmatched bases: 8. The CDR3 bases are TGCGCCAGCAGCGATGACAGGGTGGTCTACGAGCAGTACTTC. As protein: CASSDDRVVYEQYF.

Only one count was recorded for this clone. V is TRBV19 and J is TRBJ1-2; D might be TRBD1 (6 bases). Per germline, CDR1 LNHDA and CDR2 SQIVND (reference sequence). V was trimmed by 3 bases and J by 9 bases, leaving 17 bases between them. The CDR3 is made up of 14 amino acids. The CDR3 here is CASSIPQQGGSYTF. In DNA, the CDR3 is TGTGCCAGTAGTATTCCCCAACAGGGCGGCAGCTACACCTTC.

The chain combines TRBV7-9 with TRBJ2-3, with 12 bases lining up with TRBD2. In germline, CDR1 is SEHNR, CDR2 FQNEAQ (reference sequence). The CDR3 runs to 18 residues. The J segment lost 4 bases and the V segment lost 6 bases, leaving 14 bases of the junction unmatched. The CDR3 nucleotides are TGTGCCAGCAGTCTCCTAGCGGGAGGGTCGGGTTTGGCAGATACGCAGTATTTT. It translates to CASSLLAGGSGLADTQYF.

In its sample, this clone was seen once. The genes are TRBV11-2 and TRBJ1-2; D perhaps matches TRBD1 (6 bases). Germline CDR1 reads SGHAT; CDR2 reads FQNNGV. The CDR3 is 17 amino acids. With 1 base removed from V and 4 bases from J, the gap between germline ends came to 19 bases. CDR3 nucleotide sequence: TGTGCCAGCAGCTTAGGGGGACATAGCTCTAAGGGCTATGGCTACACCTTC. Encoded protein: CASSLGGHSSKGYGYTF.

This clone was recorded only once. CDR3 residues: CASSLQGAAETEAFF. The DNA for the CDR3 is TGTGCCAGTAGTCTACAGGGGGCTGCTGAGACTGAAGCTTTCTTT. The chain joins TRBV19 to TRBJ1-1; 9 bases match TRBD1. Germline CDR1 LNHDA, CDR2 SQIVND (reference sequence). The CDR3 extends over 15 amino acids. V shed 5 bases and J 5 bases; nucleotides not matched to a gene: 9. Based on the CDR3 plus reference TRBV19 and TRBJ1-1, the full variable domain is DGGITQSPKYLFRKEGQNVTLSCEQNLNHDAMYWYRQDPGQGLRLIYYSQIVNDFQKGDIAEGYSVSREKKESFPLTVTSAQKNPTAFYLCASSLQGAAETEAFFGQGTRLTVV.

J is TRBJ2-7 and V is TRBV3-1 (or the pseudogene TRBV3-2); possible D gene TRBD1, 6 bases. Trimming took off 3 bases at V and 2 bases at J, with 11 bases between the two ends. Per the germline V gene, CDR1 is LGHDT and CDR2 is YNNKEL (reference sequence). The CDR3 sequence is 14 residues long. The CDR3 region has the DNA TGTGCCAGCAGCCAGAACAGGGCCCCCTACGAGCAGTACTTC. Protein product: CASSQNRAPYEQYF.

The V and J genes are TRBV7-6 and TRBJ2-3; the D gene is possibly TRBD1 (6 bases). Germline V gene sequence: CDR1 SGHVS, CDR2 FNYEAQ. V shed 1 base and J shed 2 bases, with 10 bases lying between them. The CDR3 is 15 residues long. The CDR3 DNA reads as TGTGCCAGCAGCTTAGGGTGGACAGACACAGATACGCAGTATTTT. It codes for CASSLGWTDTDTQYF.

The genes are TRBV18 and TRBJ1-5, with D possibly matching TRBD1 (6 bases). Trimming took 3 bases from V and 0 from J, leaving 9 bases between them. CDR3 length: 15 residues. Germline-derived CDR1 and CDR2 are KGHSH and LQKENI. The CDR3 loop is CASSPDSYSNQPQHF. The DNA of the CDR3 is TGTGCCAGCTCACCGGACAGCTATAGCAATCAGCCCCAGCATTTT. The full variable domain, with the rest looked up from reference TRBV18 and TRBJ1-5, is NAGVMQNPRHLVRRRGQEARLRCSPMKGHSHVYWYRQLPEEGLKFMVYLQKENIIDESGMPKERFSAEFPKEGPSILRIQQVVRGDSAAYFCASSPDSYSNQPQHFGDGTRLSIL.

The chain joins TRBV7-9 to TRBJ1-2, with D possibly matching TRBD1 (5 bases). From germline, CDR1 is SEHNR and CDR2 FQNEAQ (reference sequence). This CDR3 is 16 amino acids long. V was shortened by 4 bases and J by 8 bases, with 23 bases between the two germline ends. In DNA, the CDR3 is TGTGCCAGCAGCTACCAGATAGGCAGGGAACTTCTGGGCTACACCTTC. Its translation: CASSYQIGRELLGYTF.

The chain is built from TRBV7-2 and TRBJ1-2; D possibly corresponds to TRBD1 (5 bases). V lost 2 bases, J lost 4 bases, and 11 bases lay in between. The germline V gene has CDR1 SGHTA and CDR2 FQGNSA. The CDR3 is 14 residues long. CDR3 nucleotides: TGTGCCAGCAGCTTACAGCAGGGAGGCTATGGCTACACCTTC. This sequence encodes CASSLQQGGYGYTF.

The gene calls are TRBV5-6 and TRBJ1-3; the match to TRBD1 covers 7 bases. Germline loops: CDR1 SGHDT, CDR2 YYEEEE. CDR3 length: 16 amino acids. The junction had 5 bases not matched to a gene; V was cut back by 2 bases and J by 0 bases. CDR3 region: CASSLRAGGSGNTIYF. The CDR3, as DNA: TGTGCCAGCAGCTTAAGGGCAGGGGGCTCTGGAAACACCATATATTTT.

J is TRBJ1-5 and V is TRBV6-5, with TRBD1 matching 7 bases. The CDR3 sequence is 15 residues long. Germline assignment: CDR1 MNHEY and CDR2 SVGAGI. The ends lost 6 bases at V and 2 bases at J; junction bases unmatched: 7. The CDR3 DNA sequence: TGTGCCAGCAGATCTGGGACAGAAGGCAATCAGCCCCAGCATTTT. Translation gives CASRSGTEGNQPQHF.

The chain combines TRBV30 with TRBJ1-2, with TRBD1 matching over 7 bases. CDR1 is GTSNPN and CDR2 is SVGIG in the germline V gene (reference sequence). This CDR3 has 12 residues. Trimming took 3 bases from V and 5 from J; bases not matched to a gene: 3. The CDR3 sequence is CAWSKQGYGYTF. In DNA, the CDR3 is TGTGCCTGGAGCAAACAGGGGTATGGCTACACCTTC. The full variable domain, completed using reference TRBV30 and TRBJ1-2, is SQTIHQWPATLVQPVGSPLSLECTVEGTSNPNLYWYRQAAGRGLQLLFYSVGIGQISSEVPQNLSASRPQDRQFILSSKKLLLSDSGFYLCAWSKQGYGYTFGSGTRLTVV.

The V and J genes are TRBV5-5 and TRBJ2-3, with 7 positions matching TRBD1. Germline assignment: CDR1 SGHKS and CDR2 YYEKEE (reference sequence). There are 18 residues in the CDR3. Trimming took 3 bases from V and 1 from J; bases not matched to a gene: 14. Here the CDR3 DNA reads TGTGCCAGCAGCTACGAATTACAGGGGTCCTTTGGCACAGATACGCAGTATTTT. Translated, it gives CASSYELQGSFGTDTQYF. Full variable domain (outside the CDR3, taken from reference TRBV5-5 and TRBJ2-3): DAGVTQSPTHLIKTRGQQVTLRCSPISGHKSVSWYQQVLGQGPQFIFQYYEKEERGRGNFPDRFSARQFPNYSSELNVNALLLGDSALYLCASSYELQGSFGTDTQYFGPGTRLTVL.

In its sample, this clone was seen once. V and J are TRBV6-6 and TRBJ2-5; D unresolved. Trimming removed 7 bases at V and 4 bases at J, with 10 bases between. The CDR3 is 12 amino acids. The V gene's germline CDR1 is MNHNY and CDR2 SVGAGI (reference sequence). CDR3 nucleotides: TGTGCCAGCACCATAGCTGGAGAGACCCAGTACTTC. It yields the protein CASTIAGETQYF.

The chain has TRBV7-9 and TRBJ1-2, with D tentatively TRBD1 (5 bases). The CDR3 runs to 15 residues. The V end was cut by 5 bases, the J end by 6 bases, with 19 bases between. CDR1 is SEHNR, CDR2 FQNEAQ, per germline (reference sequence). CDR3 DNA: TGTGCCAGCAGCCCCGACGGTCAGGGAGGGGATGGCTACACCTTC. Translated, it gives CASSPDGQGGDGYTF.